This T cell receptor beta chain was captured by sequencing in a study of Graves' ophthalmopathy and Graves' hyperthyroidism. Study outcomes and limitations: Most clonotypes expanded in thyroid above 0.001 frequency were present in blood too. Using a 13-signature model, the authors split ophthalmopathy from stable hyperthyroidism, with about 90% sensitivity and approximately 80% specificity. Progression of ophthalmopathy was predicted by the model with around 70% sensitivity and around 72% specificity.

The V gene's germline CDR1 is MNHNS and CDR2 SASEGT. Trimming pared 4 bases from V and 5 bases from J, leaving 14 bases between. The CDR3 contains 15 residues. The sample holds one count of this clonotype. Its matching antigen is unknown. Aged 18 to 65, the patients with hyperthyroidism had under 2 months' duration and were newly diagnosed. Using RNA transcripts, the TCR beta CDR3 regions were amplified. RT-PCR was first run with HTBI primers, then multiplex PCR in a second round. Each CDR3 protein gets one entry after TCRdb re-called the multiplex PCR reads with MiXCR. Here the sample spans 350,000 to 450,000 distinct CDR3 sequences, approximately 21% being singletons.

The V gene is TRBV6-1, the J gene TRBJ2-2; D is possibly TRBD2 (6 bases). The clonotype originates from a woman aged 18-35 years with stable Graves' hyperthyroidism. Sequencing was done on a sample of peripheral blood. CDR3 sequence: CASSAVEGRTGELFF. The CDR3 DNA sequence: TGTGCCAGCAGTGCAGTGGAGGGGAGGACCGGGGAGCTGTTTTTT.